Only a few counts were recorded for the clone carrying this TCR beta chain. What it recognizes is unknown. This entry is derived from a study of Tregs in tolerant kidney transplant recipients. Unstimulated Tregs (CD4+CD25+CD127-) and CD4+CD25- non-Tregs were sorted from PBMCs. Study results and limitations: The most relevant donor-specific Treg TCRbeta repertoire apparently came from expansion with activated donor B cells. Few patients were studied, so findings need validation in larger groups. Biological reproducibility was not directly addressed, but technical replication error appeared minimal.

Germline loops: CDR1 SGHVS, CDR2 FQNEAQ. The CDR3 spans 16 residues. V was pared by 1 base and J by 4 bases, with 13 bases between. Profiling relied on immunoSEQ multiplex PCR, and the TCRdb table lists in-frame clones only, not all of them. This table holds 240,000 or so clones, 84% found once. The specimen sequenced was CD4+ T cells from blood. V is TRBV7-8 and J is TRBJ1-4; possible D gene TRBD1, 6 bases. This TCR derives from a human donor in good health. DNA for the CDR3: TGTGCCAGCAGCTTAGTGGTACAGGGAGGTAATGAAAAACTGTTTTTT. Translation: CASSLVVQGGNEKLFF. The entire variable domain, with the rest obtained from reference TRBV7-8 and TRBJ1-4, is as follows: GAGVSQSPRYKVAKRGQDVALRCDPISGHVSLFWYQQALGQGPEFLTYFQNEAQLDKSGLPSDRFFAERPEGSVSTLKIQRTQQEDSAVYLCASSLVVQGGNEKLFFGSGTQLSVL.